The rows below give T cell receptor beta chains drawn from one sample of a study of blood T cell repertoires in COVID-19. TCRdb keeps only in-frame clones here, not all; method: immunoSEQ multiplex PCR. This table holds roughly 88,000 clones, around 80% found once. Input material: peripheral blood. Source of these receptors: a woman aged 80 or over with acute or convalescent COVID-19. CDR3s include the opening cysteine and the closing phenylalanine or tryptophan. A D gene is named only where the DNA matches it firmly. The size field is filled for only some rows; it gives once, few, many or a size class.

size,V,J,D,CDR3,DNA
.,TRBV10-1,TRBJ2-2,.,CASSGKGSNTGELFF,TGCGCCAGCAGTGGGAAGGGGTCCAACACCGGGGAGCTGTTTTTT
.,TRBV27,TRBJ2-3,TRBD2,CASSLLGGGAADTQYF,TGTGCCAGCAGTTTACTCGGCGGGGGGGCCGCAGATACGCAGTATTTT
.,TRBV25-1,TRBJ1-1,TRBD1,CASSERQGARVTEAFF,TGTGCCAGCAGTGAGAGACAGGGGGCGCGGGTGACTGAAGCTTTCTTT
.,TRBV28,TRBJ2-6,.,CASSFGGNSGANVLTF,TGTGCCAGCAGTTTCGGGGGAAACTCTGGGGCCAACGTCCTGACTTTC
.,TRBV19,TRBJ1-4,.,CASNPAGKGEKLFF,TGTGCCAGTAACCCGGCAGGGAAAGGTGAAAAACTGTTTTTT
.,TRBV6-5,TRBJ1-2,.,CASSLQGIGGYTF,TGTGCCAGCAGTCTCCAGGGGATTGGTGGCTACACCTTC
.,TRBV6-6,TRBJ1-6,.,CASKSGENSPLHF,TGTGCCAGCAAATCAGGGGAGAATTCACCCCTCCACTTT
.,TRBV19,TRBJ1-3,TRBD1,CASSTIFSTGGSGNTIYF,TGTGCCAGTAGTACCATCTTTTCGACAGGGGGCTCTGGAAACACCATATATTTT
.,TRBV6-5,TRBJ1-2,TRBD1,CASRRDRGWDGYTF,TGTGCCAGCAGAAGGGACAGGGGATGGGATGGCTACACCTTC
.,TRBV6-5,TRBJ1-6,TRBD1,CASRPGQGRGSPLHF,TGTGCCAGCAGGCCCGGACAGGGAAGAGGCTCACCCCTCCACTTT
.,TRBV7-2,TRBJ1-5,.,CASSIRQGNQPQHF,TGTGCCAGCAGCATAAGACAGGGCAATCAGCCCCAGCATTTT
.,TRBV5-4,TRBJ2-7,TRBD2,CASSPPKRGASYEQYF,TGTGCCAGCAGCCCTCCTAAGCGGGGGGCCTCCTACGAGCAGTACTTC
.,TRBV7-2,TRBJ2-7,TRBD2,CASSLELAGTYEQYF,TGTGCCAGCAGCTTAGAACTAGCGGGGACCTACGAGCAGTACTTC
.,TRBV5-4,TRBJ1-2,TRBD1,CASSSGQGVYGYTF,TGTGCCAGCAGTTCGGGACAGGGGGTCTATGGCTACACCTTC
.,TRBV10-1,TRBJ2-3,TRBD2,CASSESSTSGGYTDTQYF,TGCGCCAGCAGTGAGTCTTCAACTAGCGGGGGATACACAGATACGCAGTATTTT
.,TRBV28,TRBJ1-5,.,CASWGGGVSSQPQHF,TGTGCCAGCTGGGGGGGAGGGGTGTCGTCTCAGCCCCAGCATTTT
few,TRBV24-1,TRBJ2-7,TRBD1,CATREQGRGPSYEQYF,TGTGCCACCAGGGAACAGGGAAGGGGGCCTTCCTACGAGCAGTACTTC
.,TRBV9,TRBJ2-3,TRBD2,CASSLGLGGITDTQYF,TGTGCCAGCAGCCTCGGACTAGGAGGAATCACAGATACGCAGTATTTT
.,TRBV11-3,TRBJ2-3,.,CATQAGDRSTDTQYF,TGTGCCACCCAGGCAGGGGACCGGAGCACAGATACGCAGTATTTT
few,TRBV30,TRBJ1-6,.,CAWSRSSYNSPLHF,TGTGCCTGGAGTCGCAGCTCCTATAATTCACCCCTCCACTTT
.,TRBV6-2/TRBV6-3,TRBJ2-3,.,CASSYVAGPRDTQYF,TGTGCCAGCAGTTACGTGGCAGGTCCTCGGGATACGCAGTATTTT
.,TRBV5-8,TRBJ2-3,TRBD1,CASSLEGQDPYF,TGTGCCAGCAGCTTGGAGGGACAGGATCCGTATTTT
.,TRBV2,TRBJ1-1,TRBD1,CASSLQGANTEAFF,TGTGCCAGCAGCTTACAGGGGGCGAACACTGAAGCTTTCTTT
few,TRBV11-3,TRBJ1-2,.,CASSLVGGGYTF,TGTGCCAGCAGCTTAGTAGGGGGTGGCTACACCTTC
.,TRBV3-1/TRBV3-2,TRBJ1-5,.,CASSWGRGSNQPQHF,TGTGCCAGCAGCTGGGGGCGAGGAAGCAATCAGCCCCAGCATTTT
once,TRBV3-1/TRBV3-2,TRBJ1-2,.,CASSQPRLGAGDNYGYTF,TGTGCCAGCAGCCAGCCAAGATTAGGTGCAGGGGACAACTATGGCTACACCTTC
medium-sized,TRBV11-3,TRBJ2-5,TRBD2,CASSLRAGDRQETQYF,TGTGCCAGCAGCTTAAGGGCGGGGGACCGCCAAGAGACCCAGTACTTC
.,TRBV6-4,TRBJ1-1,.,CASQADPEAEAFF,TGTGCCAGCCAAGCAGATCCTGAGGCTGAAGCTTTCTTT
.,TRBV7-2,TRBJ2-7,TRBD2,CASSPGTSGAYEQYF,TGTGCCAGCAGCCCAGGGACTAGCGGGGCCTACGAGCAGTACTTC
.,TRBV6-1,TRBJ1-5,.,CASREASGWGNNQPQHF,TGTGCCAGCAGGGAAGCATCGGGCTGGGGCAACAATCAGCCCCAGCATTTT
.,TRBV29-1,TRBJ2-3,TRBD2,CSVQNASGGFLGRTDTQYF,TGCAGCGTTCAAAATGCTAGCGGGGGGTTCCTTGGGAGGACAGATACGCAGTATTTT
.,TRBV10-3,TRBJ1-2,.,CAISESADYGYTF,TGTGCCATCAGTGAGTCGGCGGATTATGGCTACACCTTC
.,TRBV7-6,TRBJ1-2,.,CASSLGGREGYTF,TGTGCCAGCAGCTTAGGGGGCAGGGAAGGCTACACCTTC
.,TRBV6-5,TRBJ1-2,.,CASSSSGVGYTF,TGTGCCAGCAGTAGTTCGGGGGTTGGCTACACCTTC
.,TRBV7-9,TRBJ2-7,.,CASSFDRYEQYF,TGTGCCAGCAGCTTTGACAGATACGAGCAGTACTTC
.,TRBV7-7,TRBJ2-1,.,CASSLTAGEQFF,TGTGCTAGCAGCCTCACGGCGGGTGAGCAGTTCTTC
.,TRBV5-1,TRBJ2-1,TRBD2,CASSLGSSGGANEQFF,TGCGCCAGCAGCTTAGGCAGTAGCGGGGGGGCAAATGAGCAGTTCTTC
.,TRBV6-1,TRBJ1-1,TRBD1,CASSPTGGRWTEAFF,TGTGCCAGCAGTCCGACAGGGGGCCGGTGGACTGAAGCTTTCTTT
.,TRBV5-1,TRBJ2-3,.,CASSSGTDTQYF,TGCGCCAGCAGCTCTGGCACAGATACGCAGTATTTT
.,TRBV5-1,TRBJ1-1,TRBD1,CASSRGDRGLLDTEAFF,TGCGCCAGCAGCCGAGGGGACAGGGGGCTCCTGGACACTGAAGCTTTCTTT
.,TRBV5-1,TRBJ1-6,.,CASSLPNSPLHF,TGCGCCAGCAGCTTGCCAAATTCACCCCTCCACTTT
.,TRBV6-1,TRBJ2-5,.,CASSDRVVGTQYF,TGTGCCAGCAGTGACAGGGTCGTGGGGACCCAGTACTTC
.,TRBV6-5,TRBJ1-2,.,CASSYGGAYGYTF,TGTGCCAGCAGTTACGGGGGGGCATATGGCTACACCTTC
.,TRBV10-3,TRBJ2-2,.,CAVNRATGELFF,TGTGCCGTAAACAGGGCCACCGGGGAGCTGTTTTTT